The 18 T cell receptor beta chains below come from one sample, sequenced in a study of blood T cell repertoires in COVID-19. Repertoires were generated with immunoSEQ multiplex PCR, while TCRdb's copy carries only in-frame clones and drops some. Found here are 200,000 to 250,000 clones, 70% to 85% of them singletons; the top ten hold 3% to 4%. Sequenced input: PBMCs or T cells enriched from blood (not recorded which). All receptors derive from a woman aged 60-75 years who had recovered from COVID-19.

The V call is TRBV14, the J call TRBJ2-7; D is undetermined. V dropped 1 base and J dropped 4 bases, with 11 bases sitting between them. Looked up from germline, CDR1 is SGHDN and CDR2 is FVKESK. The CDR3 length is 14 residues. This chain's CDR3 is CASSQGQYLYEQYF. The CDR3 coding sequence is TGTGCCAGCAGCCAAGGGCAGTACCTTTACGAGCAGTACTTC.

J is TRBJ2-3 and V is TRBV5-4; TRBD2 agrees at 11 bases. Per the germline V gene, CDR1 is SGHNT and CDR2 is YYREEE (reference sequence). The trim removed 0 bases at V and 9 bases at J, leaving 6 bases unmatched. The CDR3 runs 15 residues. The CDR3 sequence: CASSLGLAGGGTQYF. The DNA for the CDR3 is TGTGCCAGCAGCTTGGGCCTAGCGGGAGGAGGAACGCAGTATTTT.

The chain has TRBV27 and TRBJ1-2; the match to TRBD1 covers 7 bases. The germline gives CDR1 MNHEY, CDR2 SMNVEV (reference sequence). Trimming at V came to 2 bases and at J to 7 bases, leaving 16 bases not matched to a gene. The CDR3 spans 17 residues. In DNA form, the CDR3 reads TGTGCCAGCAGTTTACAATCAGGACAGGTCCCTAGAGGTGGCTACACCTTC. It yields the protein CASSLQSGQVPRGGYTF.

The sample holds many counts of this clone. For the CDR3, the DNA is TGTGCCATAGGGGCAGGGGAAAGGGCCCAAGGCTACACCTTC. It codes for CAIGAGERAQGYTF. The V call is TRBV10-3, the J call TRBJ1-2; tentatively, D is TRBD1 (6 bases). The CDR3 is made up of 14 amino acids. CDR1 is ENHRY, CDR2 SYGVKD, per germline. V lost 9 bases and J lost 8, with 22 bases in between.

The CDR3, as DNA: TGTGCCAGCACACTGCAGGGGGGTTCCTACGAGCAGTACTTC. It translates to CASTLQGGSYEQYF. This chain links TRBV2 with TRBJ2-7, with D possibly TRBD1 on 7 matching bases. The V gene's germline CDR1 is SNHLY and CDR2 FYNNEI. This CDR3 has 14 amino acids. Trimming removed 7 bases at V and 1 base at J, with 14 bases between.

This clone occurred once. This sequence joins TRBV5-6 and TRBJ1-2; D ambiguous. The CDR3 spans 12 residues. V was shortened by 7 bases and J by 0 bases, with 7 bases between the two germline ends. Germline V lookup: CDR1 SGHDT, CDR2 YYEEEE. CDR3: CASSRPNYGYTF. The DNA of the CDR3 is TGTGCCAGCTCCAGGCCTAACTATGGCTACACCTTC.

The V and J genes are TRBV7-3 and TRBJ2-3, with D perhaps matching TRBD2 (5 bases). Trimming left V 1 base short and J 6 bases short, with 11 bases between. Germline V CDR1 and CDR2: SGHTA, FQGTGA. The CDR3 runs 14 residues. The CDR3 sequence: CASSLNLGGDTQYF. CDR3 nucleotides: TGTGCCAGCAGCTTAAATTTGGGCGGGGATACGCAGTATTTT.

This clone was seen a handful of times. This CDR3 is CASSQGTGGTYEQYF. CDR3 DNA: TGCGCCAGCAGCCAAGGGACAGGAGGAACCTACGAGCAGTACTTC. The V gene is TRBV4-1, the J gene TRBJ2-7; TRBD1 aligns across 7 bases. J lost 2 bases, V lost 1 base, and 5 bases had no gene match. Germline V gene sequence: CDR1 MGHRA, CDR2 YSYEKL. The CDR3 length is 15 residues.

This clone was detected only once. This rearrangement joins TRBV27 to TRBJ2-1, with TRBD2 identical over 10 bases. The V segment lost 4 bases and the J segment 12 bases; nucleotides outside the gene matches: 6. Germline V gene data show CDR1 as MNHEY and CDR2 as SMNVEV (reference sequence). This CDR3 region has 13 residues. Here the CDR3 DNA reads TGTGCCAGCAGTTGGGCTAGCGGGAGCCGGCAGTTCTTC. It encodes CASSWASGSRQFF.

This clone was recorded once. The chain couples TRBV12-3 or TRBV12-4 to TRBJ2-7, with a tentative D call TRBD1 (6 bases). The CDR3 loop spans 13 amino acids. V shed 6 bases and J shed 1 base, with 10 bases lying between them. Here the CDR3 reads CASSNRESYEQYF. CDR3 sequence (DNA): TGTGCCAGCAGCAACAGGGAGTCCTACGAGCAGTACTTC.

J is TRBJ1-5 and V is TRBV6-5; TRBD1 aligns across 8 bases. This CDR3 comprises 14 residues. CDR1 is MNHEY, CDR2 SVGAGI, per germline. Germline trimming cut 6 bases from V and 3 bases from J; bases unmatched to any gene: 4. The CDR3 is CASRAGGLNQPQHF. CDR3 sequence (DNA): TGTGCCAGCAGGGCAGGGGGCCTCAATCAGCCCCAGCATTTT.

The V gene is TRBV25-1, the J gene TRBJ1-4; weak D call: TRBD1 (6 bases). Trimming removed 1 base from V and 9 bases from J, with 15 bases in between. Per the germline V gene, CDR1 is MGHDK and CDR2 is SYGVNS. The CDR3 runs to 15 residues. The CDR3 reads CASSESTGNTKKLFF. The CDR3 nucleotides read TGTGCCAGCAGTGAATCGACAGGCAATACGAAAAAACTGTTTTTT.

The rearrangement links TRBV5-1 to TRBJ1-5; D unresolved. Germline V gives CDR1 SGHRS, CDR2 YFSETQ. The CDR3 consists of 13 residues. Trimming took off 5 bases at V and 6 bases at J, with 12 bases between the two ends. The CDR3 here is CASRTSTGQPQHF. DNA of the CDR3: TGCGCCAGCAGGACGAGTACGGGTCAGCCCCAGCATTTT.

The chain carries TRBV9 and TRBJ2-1; D not resolved. The CDR3 extends over 15 amino acids. Trimming took 6 bases from V and 0 from J, leaving 13 bases between them. Germline V gives CDR1 SGDLS, CDR2 YYNGEE. The CDR3 region is CASTLFSSSYNEQFF. The DNA of the CDR3 is TGTGCCAGCACCCTTTTTTCCAGCTCCTACAATGAGCAGTTCTTC.

The V call is TRBV5-1, the J call TRBJ1-2, with 10 bases identical to TRBD1. This CDR3 spans 15 amino acids. Looked up from germline, CDR1 is SGHRS and CDR2 is YFSETQ. V lost 4 bases, J lost 4 bases, and 7 bases stayed unmatched. The CDR3 nucleotides are TGCGCCAGCAGCACACAGACAGGGGGCAGCTATGGCTACACCTTC. This gives the protein CASSTQTGGSYGYTF.

V gene TRBV10-3 combines with J gene TRBJ1-4; 7 bases agree with TRBD1. J gave up 7 bases and V 0 bases, and 11 bases lay outside the gene matches. The length of the CDR3 is 17 residues. Germline CDR1 ENHRY, CDR2 SYGVKD. CDR3 DNA sequence: TGTGCCATCAGTGAGTCGGAACAGGGGAATCCGGGTGAAAAACTGTTTTTT. Translating it yields CAISESEQGNPGEKLFF.

The J gene is TRBJ2-3, the V gene TRBV3-1 (or the pseudogene TRBV3-2); TRBD2 matches at 9 bases. The germline CDR1 and CDR2 sequences are LGHDT and YNNKEL (reference sequence). Trimming at V came to 1 base and at J to 3 bases, leaving 5 bases not matched to a gene. The CDR3 is made up of 16 amino acids. The CDR3 region has the DNA TGTGCCAGCAGCCAAGCGGGACTAGCCGCGACAGATACGCAGTATTTT. It codes for CASSQAGLAATDTQYF.

The chain recombines TRBV4-2 with TRBJ1-6, with D possibly TRBD1 on 5 matching bases. This CDR3 is 16 amino acids long. Germline-derived CDR1 and CDR2 are LGHNA and YNFKEQ. Trimming pared 0 bases from V and 7 bases from J, leaving 13 bases between. CDR3: CASSQDGGGANSPLHF. The CDR3 DNA reads as TGTGCCAGCAGCCAAGACGGGGGGGGAGCGAATTCACCCCTCCACTTT.